The 15 T cell receptor beta chains listed next were all sequenced from one sample in a study of PD-L1 blockade in urothelial cancer. Sequenced by immunoSEQ multiplex PCR; TCRdb stores in-frame clones only, minus some. The sample comprises fewer than 90,000 clones, 80% to 95% of which are singletons, and about 0.87% rests with the top ten. The time point here: peripheral blood 6 weeks after treatment start. The source was PBMCs, collected around atezolizumab (anti-PD-L1) treatment. These receptors were obtained from a woman of 80 years or more with urothelial cancer.

CDR3 DNA sequence: TGTGCCAGCAGCGGGCGACAGTACACTGAAGCTTTCTTT. Encoded protein: CASSGRQYTEAFF. V usage is TRBV21-1 and J usage is TRBJ1-1; TRBD1 reflects the table's D call only, with no check against the DNA. TRBV21-1 is annotated as a pseudogene. The CDR3 totals 13 residues.

The chain carries TRBV5-4 and TRBJ1-1, with 7 bases aligning to TRBD1. Germline lookup yields CDR1 SGHNT and CDR2 YYREEE (reference sequence). V was clipped by 0 bases and J by 5 bases; unmatched bases: 4. The CDR3 spans 14 residues. For the CDR3, the DNA is TGTGCCAGCAGCTTGGGACAGGGAAGGACTGAAGCTTTCTTT. Translating it yields CASSLGQGRTEAFF. Looking up the rest from reference TRBV5-4 and TRBJ1-1 gives the full variable domain: ETGVTQSPTHLIKTRGQQVTLRCSSQSGHNTVSWYQQALGQGPQFIFQYYREEENGRGNFPPRFSGLQFPNYSSELNVNALELDDSALYLCASSLGQGRTEAFFGQGTRLTVV.

This clone was counted a single time. CDR3 nucleotides: TGTGCCAGCTTATCGCGGGGGGGGTTCAACACTGAAGCTTTCTTT. This gives the protein CASLSRGGFNTEAFF. The chain has TRBV7-8 and TRBJ1-1; D is possibly TRBD1 (5 bases). The CDR3 has 15 residues. From germline, CDR1 is SGHVS and CDR2 FQNEAQ. V was trimmed by 8 bases and J by 2 bases, leaving 18 bases between them.

The V and J genes are TRBV9 and TRBJ2-5, with no clear D. The V and J ends lost 3 bases and 3 bases respectively, with 9 bases between them. The CDR3 runs to 13 residues. CDR1 and CDR2 (germline): SGDLS, YYNGEE. The CDR3, as DNA: TGTGCCAGCAGCGCGAATACTAAAGAGACCCAGTACTTC. It translates to CASSANTKETQYF.

The chain has TRBV5-6 and TRBJ2-5; 14 bases are shared with TRBD2. This CDR3 is 16 amino acids long. V shed 0 bases, J shed 4 bases, and the junction held 2 bases outside the gene matches. Germline lookup yields CDR1 SGHDT and CDR2 YYEEEE. CDR3 in amino acids: CASSLGLAGGRETQYF. DNA for the CDR3: TGTGCCAGCAGCTTGGGACTAGCGGGGGGGAGAGAGACCCAGTACTTC.

This chain links TRBV11-2 with TRBJ2-2, with a possible D match to TRBD2 (6 bases). The CDR3 has 17 amino acids. Per germline, CDR1 SGHAT and CDR2 FQNNGV. Trimming took 2 bases from V and 1 from J, leaving 14 bases between them. This CDR3 reads CASSLNGGIRNTGELFF. CDR3 DNA sequence: TGTGCCAGCAGCTTAAATGGCGGGATAAGGAACACCGGGGAGCTGTTTTTT. The variable domain in full, with the rest retrieved from reference TRBV11-2 and TRBJ2-2, is EAGVAQSPRYKIIEKRQSVAFWCNPISGHATLYWYQQILGQGPKLLIQFQNNGVVDDSQLPKDRFSAERLKGVDSTLKIQPAKLEDSAVYLCASSLNGGIRNTGELFFGEGSRLTVL.

Only one count was recorded for this clone. This rearrangement joins TRBV21-1 to TRBJ2-5; the table's D call, TRBD2, was not checked against the DNA. TRBV21-1 is a recognized pseudogene. The CDR3 sequence is 15 residues long. The CDR3 coding sequence is TGTGCCAGCAGCTGCCAGTTAGCGGGCAAGGAGACCCAGTACTTC. Its protein is CASSCQLAGKETQYF.

The V and J genes are TRBV7-2 and TRBJ2-7; possible D gene TRBD1, 5 bases. The CDR3 length is 13 residues. V was shortened by 1 base and J by 3 bases, with 7 bases between the two germline ends. The germline V gene encodes CDR1 SGHTA and CDR2 FQGNSA. CDR3 region: CASSLGQIYEQYF. Here the CDR3 DNA reads TGTGCCAGCAGCTTAGGACAGATCTACGAGCAGTACTTC. Full variable domain (outside the CDR3, taken from reference TRBV7-2 and TRBJ2-7): GAGVSQSPSNKVTEKGKDVELRCDPISGHTALYWYRQSLGQGLEFLIYFQGNSAPDKSGLPSDRFSAERTGGSVSTLTIQRTQQEDSAVYLCASSLGQIYEQYFGPGTRLTVT.

The V gene is TRBV7-9, the J gene TRBJ2-3; 14 bases line up with TRBD2. The CDR3 contains 17 residues. Trimming cost V 5 bases and J 3 bases; bases outside gene matches: 7. Germline V gives CDR1 SEHNR, CDR2 FQNEAQ (reference sequence). CDR3 residues: CASSVTSGRAGTDTQYF. DNA for the CDR3: TGTGCCAGCAGCGTGACTAGCGGGAGGGCCGGGACAGATACGCAGTATTTT.

The chain recombines TRBV7-9 with TRBJ2-2; D unresolved. Germline values: CDR1 SEHNR, CDR2 FQNEAQ (reference sequence). Trimming removed 4 bases from V and 6 bases from J, with 15 bases in between. The CDR3 extends over 15 amino acids. CDR3 region: CASSWRGLEPGELFF. The CDR3 DNA is TGTGCCAGCAGCTGGCGCGGCCTAGAACCCGGGGAGCTGTTTTTT.

The gene calls are TRBV9 and TRBJ2-1, with D maybe TRBD2 (6 bases). Trimming stripped 0 bases from V and 8 bases from J, with 12 bases between. There are 14 residues in the CDR3. CDR1 and CDR2 from the germline V gene are SGDLS and YYNGEE. The CDR3 spells CASSVAGAGDEQFF. CDR3 bases: TGTGCCAGCAGCGTAGCGGGAGCTGGGGATGAGCAGTTCTTC.

This chain uses TRBV28 with TRBJ2-7; D may be TRBD2 (5 bases). The germline V and J ends were trimmed by 3 bases and 7 bases, with 22 bases remaining between them. In germline, CDR1 is MDHEN, CDR2 SYDVKM. This CDR3 region has 16 residues. The CDR3 loop reads CASSFSSWYYGEEQYF. Written as DNA, the CDR3 is TGTGCCAGCAGTTTTTCTAGCTGGTACTACGGGGAGGAGCAGTACTTC.

This clone was picked up a small number of times. The genes are TRBV4-2 and TRBJ2-5, with TRBD1 as a possible D gene (6 bases). Germline V gene sequence: CDR1 LGHNA, CDR2 YNFKEQ. The length of the CDR3 is 14 residues. With 5 bases removed from V and 4 bases from J, the gap between germline ends came to 14 bases. The CDR3 DNA reads as TGTGCCAGCAGCGCCTCCTCACAGGGAGAGACCCAGTACTTC. It is translated as CASSASSQGETQYF.

The chain has TRBV5-4 and TRBJ2-7; 9 bases are shared with TRBD1. The CDR3 is 13 residues long. Germline CDR1 reads SGHNT; CDR2 reads YYREEE (reference sequence). V shed 4 bases, J shed 5 bases, and the junction held 4 bases outside the gene matches. In nucleotides, the CDR3 is TGTGCCAGCAGCCTTGGACAGGGGAACGAGCAGTACTTC. This gives the protein CASSLGQGNEQYF. Using reference TRBV5-4 and TRBJ2-7 for the parts outside the CDR3, the full variable domain is ETGVTQSPTHLIKTRGQQVTLRCSSQSGHNTVSWYQQALGQGPQFIFQYYREEENGRGNFPPRFSGLQFPNYSSELNVNALELDDSALYLCASSLGQGNEQYFGPGTRLTVT.

The chain employs TRBV19 and TRBJ1-5; D is possibly TRBD1 (6 bases). CDR1 is LNHDA and CDR2 is SQIVND in the germline V gene (reference sequence). V dropped 5 bases and J dropped 7 bases, with 15 bases sitting between them. The CDR3 has 14 amino acids. The CDR3 protein is CASSVNRVGQPQHF. The CDR3 DNA is TGTGCCAGTAGTGTGAACAGGGTAGGGCAGCCCCAGCATTTT. The variable domain in full, completed from reference TRBV19 and TRBJ1-5, reads DGGITQSPKYLFRKEGQNVTLSCEQNLNHDAMYWYRQDPGQGLRLIYYSQIVNDFQKGDIAEGYSVSREKKESFPLTVTSAQKNPTAFYLCASSVNRVGQPQHFGDGTRLSIL.